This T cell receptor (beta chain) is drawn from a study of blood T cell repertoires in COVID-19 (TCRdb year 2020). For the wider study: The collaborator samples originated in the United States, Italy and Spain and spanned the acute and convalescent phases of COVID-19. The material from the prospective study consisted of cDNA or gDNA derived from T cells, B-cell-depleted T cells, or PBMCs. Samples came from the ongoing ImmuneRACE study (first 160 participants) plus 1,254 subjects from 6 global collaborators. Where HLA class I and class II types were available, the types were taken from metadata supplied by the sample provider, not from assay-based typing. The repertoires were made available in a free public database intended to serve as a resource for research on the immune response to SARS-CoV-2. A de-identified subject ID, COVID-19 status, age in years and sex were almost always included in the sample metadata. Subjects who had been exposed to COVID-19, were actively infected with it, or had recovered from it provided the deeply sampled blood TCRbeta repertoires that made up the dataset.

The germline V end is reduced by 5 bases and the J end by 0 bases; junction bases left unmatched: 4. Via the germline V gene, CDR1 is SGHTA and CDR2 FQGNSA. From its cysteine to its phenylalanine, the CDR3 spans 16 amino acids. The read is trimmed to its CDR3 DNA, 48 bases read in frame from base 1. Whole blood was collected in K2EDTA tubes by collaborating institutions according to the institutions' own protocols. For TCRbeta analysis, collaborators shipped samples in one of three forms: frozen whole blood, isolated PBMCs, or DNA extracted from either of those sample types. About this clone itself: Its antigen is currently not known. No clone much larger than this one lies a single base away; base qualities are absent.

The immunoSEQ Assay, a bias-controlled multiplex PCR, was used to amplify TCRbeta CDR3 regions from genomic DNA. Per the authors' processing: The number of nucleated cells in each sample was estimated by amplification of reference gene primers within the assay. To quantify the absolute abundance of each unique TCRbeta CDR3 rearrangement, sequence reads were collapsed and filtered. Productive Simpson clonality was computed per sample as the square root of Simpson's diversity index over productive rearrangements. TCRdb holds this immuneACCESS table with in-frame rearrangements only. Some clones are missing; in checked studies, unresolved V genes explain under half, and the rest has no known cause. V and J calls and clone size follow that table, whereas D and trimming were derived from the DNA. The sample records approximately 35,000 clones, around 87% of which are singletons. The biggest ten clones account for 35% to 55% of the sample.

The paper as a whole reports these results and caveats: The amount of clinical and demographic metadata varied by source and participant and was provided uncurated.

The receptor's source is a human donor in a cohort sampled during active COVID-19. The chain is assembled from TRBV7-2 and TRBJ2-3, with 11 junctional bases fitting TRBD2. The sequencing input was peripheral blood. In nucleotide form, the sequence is TGTGCCAGCAGCCAGGGGACTAGCGGTAGCACAGATACGCAGTATTTT. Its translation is CASSQGTSGSTDTQYF.